Listed here is a single T cell receptor (beta chain). Its antigen is currently not known. Within one base of it there is no much larger clone, and no base qualities were kept. The CDR3 starts with the cysteine, ends with the phenylalanine, and has 19 residues. This entry keeps only the CDR3 DNA: 57 bases, framed from base 1. Relative to germline, V is missing 4 bases and J is missing 3 bases, with 17 bases of the junction outside any gene match. As encoded in the germline V gene (reference sequence), CDR1 is LGHDT while CDR2 is YNNKEL. These data come from a study of control samples from healthy donors and cancer patients (dated by TCRdb to about 2020). The library relied on the immunoSEQ multiplex PCR assay. What TCRdb holds here is the immuneACCESS table cut down to in-frame rearrangements. Part of the clones is not present; checked against another copy, under half of the missing clones reflect an unresolved V gene, and the others are unexplained. Recorded for this sample are about 190,000 clones; over 80% of them occurred a single time. The ten most abundant clones make up 1.8% of the sample.

Input material: blood. The rearranged chain carries TRBV3-1 (or the pseudogene TRBV3-2) and TRBJ2-2; TRBD2 matches 7 bases in the middle. The sequence derives from a man under 40 in good health. The bases read TGTGCCAGCAGCCGACCACCTACCCCGGGACTACGTTACACCGGGGAGCTGTTTTTT. Its protein product is CASSRPPTPGLRYTGELFF.